A selection of T cell receptor beta chains follows, all from one sample in a study of blood T cell repertoires in COVID-19. TCRdb's table, derived via immunoSEQ multiplex PCR, lists solely in-frame clones and lacks some. The sample lists about 180,000 clones, 80% to 90% seen once, with around 3% in the top ten. The sequenced material came from peripheral blood. The receptors were gathered from a man between 60 and 75 years old with acute or convalescent COVID-19. Both conserved end residues are part of each CDR3. The D gene is left open where the match is weak. Rows give clone size only sometimes, using once, few, many, or a class for an expanded clone.

cdr3_nt	cdr3_aa	j_call	v_call	d_call	clone_size
TGCGCCAGCAGCCAAGGATTTACAGCCCTATTGAACACTGAAGCTTTCTTT	CASSQGFTALLNTEAFF	TRBJ1-1	TRBV4-1	.	.
TGTGCCAGCAGCGTAGCGGGGGAGGGGAGATACGAGCAGTACTTC	CASSVAGEGRYEQYF	TRBJ2-7	TRBV9	TRBD2	.
TGTGCCAGCAGCCTAGTCTCCTATAATTCACCCCTCCACTTT	CASSLVSYNSPLHF	TRBJ1-6	TRBV27	.	.
TGTGCCAGCAGATCCGGGACAGGGTTTGGGTATGGCTACACCTTC	CASRSGTGFGYGYTF	TRBJ1-2	TRBV28	TRBD1	few
TGTGCCAGCACCCCGATGGCCAGGGCGGGGGAGACCCAGTACTTC	CASTPMARAGETQYF	TRBJ2-5	TRBV7-8	.	.
TGTGCCACGGGACAGGGGCCTAACACCGGGGAGCTGTTTTTT	CATGQGPNTGELFF	TRBJ2-2	TRBV2	TRBD1	.
TGTGCCAGCAGCTTAGGCCCATTAGCGGGAGTAGGCAATGAGCAGTTCTTC	CASSLGPLAGVGNEQFF	TRBJ2-1	TRBV13	TRBD2	.
TGTGCCAGCAGCTCTAGTCGGGAGACCCAGTACTTC	CASSSSRETQYF	TRBJ2-5	TRBV28	.	.
TGTGCCAGCAGCCCCCAGGGCACAAATGAAAAACTGTTTTTT	CASSPQGTNEKLFF	TRBJ1-4	TRBV7-2	.	.
TGTGCCAGCAGACCACAGGGGGCTGTGGAGACCCAGTACTTC	CASRPQGAVETQYF	TRBJ2-5	TRBV6-5	TRBD1	.
TGTGCCATCAGGATAGCGGACTCCTACGAGCAGTACTTC	CAIRIADSYEQYF	TRBJ2-7	TRBV10-3	.	once
TGTGCCAGCAGTGACTATTCAGGGGGCCGCGGCCAAACCTTC	CASSDYSGGRGQTF	TRBJ1-2	TRBV25-1	TRBD1	.
TGTGCCAGCAGGACCAGACTAGCGGGGGCCCAAAAGCAGTTCTTC	CASRTRLAGAQKQFF	TRBJ2-1	TRBV6-8	TRBD2	.
TGTGCCAGCAGCTTAGGCAGGGGCAATCAGCCCCAGCATTTT	CASSLGRGNQPQHF	TRBJ1-5	TRBV13	.	.
TGTGCCAGCAGCTTAGAACTAGCGGCGAACACCGGGGAGCTGTTTTTT	CASSLELAANTGELFF	TRBJ2-2	TRBV7-2	TRBD2	.
TGTGCCAGCAGCTACGGGACTAGCGGGGGCGGCGAGCAGTACTTC	CASSYGTSGGGEQYF	TRBJ2-7	TRBV11-1	TRBD2	few
TGTGCCAGCGGGACACTACAAGAGACCCAGTACTTC	CASGTLQETQYF	TRBJ2-5	TRBV6-5	.	.
TGTGCCACGTCCCAGGGTCTCTACAATGAGCAGTTCTTC	CATSQGLYNEQFF	TRBJ2-1	TRBV10-3	.	.
TGTGCCAGCAGCCACCGACAGGGAGGCACAGATACGCAGTATTTT	CASSHRQGGTDTQYF	TRBJ2-3	TRBV11-2	TRBD1	.
TGTGCCAGCAGTAACGCAGGGGCGCGCAATCAGCCCCAGCATTTT	CASSNAGARNQPQHF	TRBJ1-5	TRBV6-5	.	.
TGTGCCAGCAGTGGCGGACAGGGCGAGCAGTACTTC	CASSGGQGEQYF	TRBJ2-7	TRBV12-3/TRBV12-4	TRBD1	.
TGTGCCAGTAGTTTGATAGCGACTGAAGCTTTCTTT	CASSLIATEAFF	TRBJ1-1	TRBV19	.	.